This paragraph covers one T cell receptor (beta chain) sequence. Its antigen is currently unknown. The sample belongs to a study of T cell repertoires in cytomegalovirus infection. TCRdb ran MiXCR on the reads and lists one entry per CDR3 protein. The sample lists more than 85,000 distinct CDR3 sequences, less than 30% occurring once. The junction had 4 bases not matched to a gene; V was cut back by 6 bases and J by 6 bases. Per the germline V gene, CDR1 is MDHEN and CDR2 is SYDVKM. The CDR3 has 13 amino acids. This sample comprised CD8+ T cells from cultured PBMCs, obtained from culture after CMV antigen stimulation. This receptor was identified in a human donor in good health (CMV status not recorded). Some clones in this sample may be carry-over from other donors' samples. The rearrangement links TRBV28 to TRBJ2-2; 7 bases are shared with TRBD1. CDR3 in amino acids: CASRPQGAGELFF. The CDR3 nucleotides are TGTGCCAGCAGACCTCAGGGGGCCGGGGAGCTGTTTTTT.